What follows describes a single TCR beta chain. No antigen is known for it. This specimen comes from a study of cytotoxic CD8 clonotypes in ibrutinib-treated CLL. Study observations and caveats: Clonality (at baseline) was higher than in age-matched healthy donors and tracked circulating CD8+ T-cell counts.

The CDR3 sequence is 12 residues long. Germline CDR1 and CDR2: LNHDA and SQIVND (reference sequence). Sequencing used immunoSEQ multiplex PCR; TCRdb keeps in-frame clones, though not all of them. Seen here are some 290,000 clones, just under 80% observed once, and the top ten hold roughly 7%. Sequencing used PBMCs, obtained before ibrutinib treatment. This clonotype was obtained from a human donor with chronic lymphocytic leukemia. This chain links TRBV19 with TRBJ2-5, with D possibly being TRBD2 (5 bases). CDR3 sequence reads: CASSRVGETQYF. CDR3 in DNA: TGTGCTTCTTCGAGGGTGGGAGAGACCCAGTACTTC.